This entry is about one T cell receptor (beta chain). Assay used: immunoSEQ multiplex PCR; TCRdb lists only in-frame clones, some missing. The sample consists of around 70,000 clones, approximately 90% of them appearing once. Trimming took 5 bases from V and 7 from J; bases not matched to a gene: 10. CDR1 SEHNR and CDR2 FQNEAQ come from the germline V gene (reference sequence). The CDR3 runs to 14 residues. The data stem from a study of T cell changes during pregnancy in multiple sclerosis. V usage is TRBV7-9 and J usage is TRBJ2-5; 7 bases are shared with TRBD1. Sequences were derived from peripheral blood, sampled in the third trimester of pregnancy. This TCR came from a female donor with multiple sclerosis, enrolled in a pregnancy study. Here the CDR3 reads CASSPDRDGRTQYF. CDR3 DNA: TGTGCCAGCAGCCCCGACAGGGATGGTAGGACCCAGTACTTC.